The 2 T cell receptor beta chains presented below share a single source sample, sequenced in a study of T cell repertoires in cytomegalovirus infection. MiXCR was run by TCRdb on the reads, yielding one entry per CDR3 protein. The sample carries 200,000 to 250,000 distinct CDR3 sequences, about 39% recorded once. What these receptors recognize is not known. The sample here was CD8+ T cells from cultured PBMCs, taken from culture after CMV antigen stimulation. The receptors were sampled from a human donor in good health (CMV status not recorded). Some clones in this sample may be carry-over from other donors' samples.

V and J are TRBV7-2 and TRBJ1-3, with 9 bases matching TRBD1. The germline V gene has CDR1 SGHTA and CDR2 FQGNSA. CDR3 size: 14 residues. The junction had 1 base not matched to a gene; V was cut back by 6 bases and J by 1 base. CDR3 DNA: TGTGCCAGCAGTGGACAGGGGTCTGGAAACACCATATATTTT. Translating it yields CASSGQGSGNTIYF.

The chain recombines TRBV29-1 with TRBJ2-4; 9 bases fit TRBD2. CDR1 and CDR2 from the germline V gene are SQVTM and ANQGSEA. J lost 3 bases, V lost 5 bases, and 5 bases had no gene match. The CDR3 length is 14 residues. The CDR3 DNA reads TGCAGCGTTCGGCGGGAGGGCGTCAAAAACATTCAGTACTTC. This codes for CSVRREGVKNIQYF.